The 12 T cell receptor beta chains listed next were all sequenced from one sample in a study of shared clonotypes between healthy human individuals. Only in-frame clones appear in the TCRdb table, and some are missing; sequencing was by immunoSEQ multiplex PCR. The sample contains 1.4 million to 1.5 million clones, roughly 96% of which appear only once. Sequencing was done on a sample of naive CD4+ T cells sorted from blood. The subset is: CD45RA+ positively selected. The receptors here all came from a man in his thirties or forties in good health.

About this clone itself: Other DNA sequences within the sample encode an identical CDR3. The chain couples TRBV28 to TRBJ2-7; TRBD2 aligns across 11 bases. The V and J ends lost 3 bases and 2 bases, in that order; junction bases with no gene match: 0. The CDR3 is made up of 14 amino acids. Germline CDR1 MDHEN, CDR2 SYDVKM. The CDR3 region has the DNA TGTGCCAGCAGTTTTAGCGGGAGGGCCTACGAGCAGTACTTC. Translated: CASSFSGRAYEQYF.

This chain links TRBV7-9 with TRBJ1-1; D might be TRBD1 (6 bases). This CDR3 comprises 14 residues. The ends were cut back, 4 bases at V and 1 base at J, with 10 bases in the middle. From germline, CDR1 is SEHNR and CDR2 FQNEAQ (reference sequence). The DNA for the CDR3 is TGTGCCAGCAGCTCCGGGACATCGAACACTGAAGCTTTCTTT. Translated, it gives CASSSGTSNTEAFF.

The chain employs TRBV30 and TRBJ2-1; tentative D call: TRBD1 (5 bases). This CDR3 comprises 17 residues. CDR1 GTSNPN and CDR2 SVGIG come from the germline V gene (reference sequence). The V and J ends lost 2 bases and 6 bases respectively, with 23 bases between them. CDR3 region: CAWSLKVGPSYLNEQFF. CDR3 bases: TGTGCCTGGAGTCTCAAAGTGGGGCCATCCTATCTCAATGAGCAGTTCTTC.

The V call is TRBV2, the J call TRBJ2-4; D is undetermined. Trimming removed 8 bases from V and 5 bases from J, with 13 bases in between. CDR1 and CDR2 from the germline V gene are SNHLY and FYNNEI. This CDR3 region has 13 residues. The CDR3 DNA follows: TGTGCCAGCCTCCAAGGGCCCCAAAACATTCAGTACTTC. Protein: CASLQGPQNIQYF.

A word on this clone: This specimen includes other DNA sequences encoding the same CDR3. The rearrangement links TRBV6-1 to TRBJ2-7; D gene ambiguous. The V gene's germline CDR1 is MNHNS and CDR2 SASEGT. The CDR3 is made up of 11 amino acids. Between the trimmed V and J ends, which lost 2 bases and 3 bases, there was a span of 2 bases. The CDR3 here is CASSERYEQYF. CDR3 bases: TGTGCCAGCAGTGAACGCTACGAGCAGTACTTC.

The chain has TRBV28 and TRBJ1-1, with a weak D call TRBD1 (6 bases). Trimming pared 6 bases from V and 5 bases from J, leaving 10 bases between. The CDR3 sequence is 12 residues long. Per germline, CDR1 MDHEN and CDR2 SYDVKM. CDR3 protein: CASSTGLTEAFF. The CDR3 bases are TGTGCCAGCAGCACAGGGTTGACTGAAGCTTTCTTT.

The rearrangement joins TRBV19 to TRBJ1-1, with a possible D match to TRBD1 (6 bases). In germline, CDR1 is LNHDA, CDR2 SQIVND (reference sequence). Between the trimmed V and J ends, which lost 5 bases and 1 base, there was a span of 11 bases. There are 14 residues in the CDR3. The CDR3 protein is CASSGRGQNTEAFF. CDR3 bases: TGTGCCAGTAGTGGGCGGGGACAGAACACTGAAGCTTTCTTT. Filled out from reference TRBV19 and TRBJ1-1, the complete variable domain reads DGGITQSPKYLFRKEGQNVTLSCEQNLNHDAMYWYRQDPGQGLRLIYYSQIVNDFQKGDIAEGYSVSREKKESFPLTVTSAQKNPTAFYLCASSGRGQNTEAFFGQGTRLTVV.

The rearrangement uses TRBV18 and TRBJ2-7; 9 positions agree with TRBD1. The V gene end was trimmed by 4 bases and the J gene end by 5 bases; junction bases not matched to a gene: 6. This CDR3 region has 14 residues. CDR1 is KGHSH and CDR2 is LQKENI in the germline V gene. DNA for the CDR3: TGTGCCAGCTCACTACGACAGGGGGTCGACGAGCAGTACTTC. Its protein product is CASSLRQGVDEQYF.

The chain links TRBV5-5 to TRBJ2-1, with 8 bases aligning to TRBD1. CDR1 is SGHKS and CDR2 is YYEKEE in the germline V gene (reference sequence). The CDR3 is 14 amino acids. Germline trimming cut 4 bases from V and 4 bases from J; bases unmatched to any gene: 4. The CDR3 reads CASSPGDRYNEQFF. The CDR3 nucleotides are TGTGCCAGCAGCCCAGGGGACAGGTACAATGAGCAGTTCTTC.

The J gene is TRBJ2-3, the V gene TRBV10-1; D remains ambiguous. Trimming pared 3 bases from V and 2 bases from J, leaving 12 bases between. The length of the CDR3 is 15 residues. Germline V gene sequence: CDR1 WNHNN, CDR2 SYGVQD (reference sequence). CDR3 DNA sequence: TGCGCCAGCAGTGAAGGGAACGCCAACACAGATACGCAGTATTTT. Protein: CASSEGNANTDTQYF.

This chain uses TRBV6-5 with TRBJ2-2, with 7 bases matching TRBD1. V lost 0 bases and J lost 9; bases outside the gene matches: 4. Germline V gene sequence: CDR1 MNHEY, CDR2 SVGAGI. The CDR3 has 14 residues. CDR3 sequence reads: CASSYSEGGRELFF. The CDR3 DNA sequence: TGTGCCAGCAGTTACTCTGAAGGGGGCCGGGAGCTGTTTTTT.

The chain carries TRBV28 and TRBJ2-7, with D uncertain. Trimming removed 3 bases from V and 6 bases from J, with 18 bases in between. Looked up from germline, CDR1 is MDHEN and CDR2 is SYDVKM. The length of the CDR3 is 15 residues. This CDR3 is CASSLNSGSGLEQYF. CDR3 nucleotide sequence: TGTGCCAGCAGTTTGAACAGTGGGTCCGGTCTCGAGCAGTACTTC. The entire variable domain, with the rest obtained from reference TRBV28 and TRBJ2-7, is as follows: DVKVTQSSRYLVKRTGEKVFLECVQDMDHENMFWYRQDPGLGLRLIYFSYDVKMKEKGDIPEGYSVSREKKERFSLILESASTNQTSMYLCASSLNSGSGLEQYFGPGTRLTVT.